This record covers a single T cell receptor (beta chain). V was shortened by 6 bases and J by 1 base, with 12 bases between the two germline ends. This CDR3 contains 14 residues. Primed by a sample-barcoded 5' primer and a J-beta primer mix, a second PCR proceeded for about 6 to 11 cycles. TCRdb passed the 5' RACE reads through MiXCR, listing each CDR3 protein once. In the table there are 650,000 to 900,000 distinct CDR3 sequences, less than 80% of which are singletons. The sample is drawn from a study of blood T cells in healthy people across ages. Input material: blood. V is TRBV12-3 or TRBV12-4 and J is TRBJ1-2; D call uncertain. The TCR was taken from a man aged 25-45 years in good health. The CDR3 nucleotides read TGTGCCAGCAGGCCATGGCAGAATAACTATGGCTACACCTTC. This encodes CASRPWQNNYGYTF.